These 24 T cell receptor beta chains share one sample of origin, sequenced in a study of T-cell reconstitution after alpha-beta-depleted transplantation in children. As it was prepared, the TCRbeta library received unique molecular identifiers. MiXCR was run by TCRdb on the PCR reads, yielding one entry per CDR3 protein. Here the sample spans about 900,000 distinct CDR3 sequences, 25% to 30% being singletons. The sequenced sample was PBMCs, mostly from graft donor cells, obtained 360 days after TCRalphabeta/CD19-depleted stem cell transplant. These receptors came from a boy younger than two who had a stem cell transplant for SCID, so the T cells may come from the graft donor.

This clonotype has a handful of counts. The chain couples TRBV9 to TRBJ2-2, with a possible D match to TRBD1 (5 bases). This CDR3 is built from 15 residues. The V gene's germline CDR1 is SGDLS and CDR2 YYNGEE. V lost 0 bases to trimming and J lost 1 base, with 7 bases between them. The CDR3 loop reads CASSVVGRNTGELFF. The CDR3 bases are TGTGCCAGCAGCGTAGTGGGGCGGAACACCGGGGAGCTGTTTTTT.

J is TRBJ1-5 and V is TRBV7-9, with D perhaps matching TRBD1 (5 bases). Germline CDR1 SEHNR, CDR2 FQNEAQ (reference sequence). The CDR3 is made up of 14 amino acids. V was cut by 5 bases and J by 7 bases, with 15 bases left in between. The CDR3 DNA reads as TGTGCCAGCAGCCAGTTTGGGGAGGGGCAGCCCCAGCATTTT. It specifies CASSQFGEGQPQHF.

This clonotype has just a few counts. The chain uses TRBV7-3 and TRBJ2-2; the match to TRBD2 covers 7 bases. Germline values: CDR1 SGHTA, CDR2 FQGTGA. Germline trimming cut 2 bases from V and 4 bases from J; bases unmatched to any gene: 10. The CDR3 is 17 residues long. The CDR3 DNA sequence: TGTGCCAGCAGCTTACGTGTTGGCGGGGGAGGCACCGGGGAGCTGTTTTTT. Residues: CASSLRVGGGGTGELFF.

The CDR3 loop reads CASSARDRVGEQYF. The CDR3 DNA sequence: TGTGCCAGCAGTGCCCGGGACAGGGTCGGGGAGCAGTACTTC. The chain recombines TRBV12-3 or TRBV12-4 with TRBJ2-7, with TRBD1 matching 9 bases. V lost 5 bases, J lost 7 bases, and 9 bases stayed unmatched. This CDR3 has 14 amino acids.

The rearrangement uses TRBV10-3 and TRBJ1-3; no clear D. Deletions cut 7 bases from V and 3 bases from J, with 13 bases between. Germline lookup yields CDR1 ENHRY and CDR2 SYGVKD. There are 14 residues in the CDR3. The CDR3 sequence is CAIIDGLNGNTIYF. The CDR3, as DNA: TGTGCCATCATTGACGGCTTAAATGGAAACACCATATATTTT.

The gene calls are TRBV12-3 or TRBV12-4 and TRBJ1-1; no firm D call. This CDR3 is 14 amino acids long. The V and J ends lost 4 bases and 1 base respectively, with 10 bases between them. Here the CDR3 reads CASSSTDKNTEAFF. In DNA, the CDR3 is TGTGCCAGCAGTTCGACGGATAAGAACACTGAAGCTTTCTTT.

V and J are TRBV12-3 or TRBV12-4 and TRBJ2-1, with D uncertain. The CDR3 length is 13 residues. V lost 4 bases and J 6 bases, leaving 10 bases between the germline ends. CDR3 region: CASSSSLPNEQFF. The CDR3 DNA follows: TGTGCCAGCAGTTCGTCGCTCCCCAATGAGCAGTTCTTC.

This clonotype was picked up one time. The genes are TRBV2 and TRBJ2-3, with D perhaps TRBD1 or TRBD2 (5 bases each). The CDR3 has 16 amino acids. V lost 3 bases, J lost 7 bases, and 20 bases lay in between. Germline V gene lookup returns CDR1 SNHLY and CDR2 FYNNEI. The CDR3 sequence: CASSDEWQGVENTQYF. In nucleotides, the CDR3 is TGTGCCAGCAGTGACGAGTGGCAGGGAGTTGAGAATACGCAGTATTTT.

The DNA of the CDR3 is TGCAGTGCTAGAGACCCCGGCAGTCAAGAGACCCAGTACTTC. Its translation: CSARDPGSQETQYF. The V gene is TRBV20-1, the J gene TRBJ2-5; the D is unclear. Trimming pared 0 bases from V and 2 bases from J, leaving 10 bases between. The CDR3 totals 14 residues. Germline V CDR1 and CDR2: DFQATT, SNEGSKA (reference sequence).

The chain uses TRBV7-8 and TRBJ2-1; maybe TRBD2 (7 bases). This CDR3 spans 14 amino acids. Looked up from germline, CDR1 is SGHVS and CDR2 is FQNEAQ. V gave up 1 base and J gave up 12 bases, with 16 bases separating them. CDR3 in amino acids: CASSLVGGALGQFF. The CDR3 region has the DNA TGTGCCAGCAGCTTAGTAGGGGGGGCCCTTGGGCAGTTCTTC.

The chain joins TRBV7-2 to TRBJ2-1, with TRBD2 matching 10 bases. This CDR3 is 17 amino acids long. CDR1 SGHTA and CDR2 FQGNSA come from the germline V gene. The ends lost 1 base at V and 3 bases at J; junction bases unmatched: 6. The CDR3 DNA reads as TGTGCCAGCAGCTTAGTAGGGTCTAGCGGGAGCTACAATGAGCAGTTCTTC. It translates to CASSLVGSSGSYNEQFF.

The table lists this clonotype with a few counts. This sequence joins TRBV15 and TRBJ1-5, with D unclear. The CDR3 contains 13 residues. Per the germline V gene, CDR1 is LNHNV and CDR2 is YYDKDF (reference sequence). V lost 1 base, J lost 6 bases, and 7 bases lay in between. The CDR3 here is CATSRVHRQPQHF. The CDR3 DNA follows: TGTGCCACCAGCAGAGTCCACCGTCAGCCCCAGCATTTT.

This clonotype came up a few times. This chain connects TRBV18 to TRBJ2-7; the match to TRBD1 covers 10 bases. Trimming at V came to 3 bases and at J to 7 bases, leaving 6 bases not matched to a gene. This CDR3 contains 14 residues. Germline values: CDR1 KGHSH, CDR2 LQKENI. CDR3 in DNA: TGTGCCAGCTCACCCCGACAGGGGGCAGATGAGCAGTACTTC. The encoded protein is CASSPRQGADEQYF.

The chain has TRBV20-1 and TRBJ2-7; weak D call: TRBD2 (6 bases). The CDR3 has 14 amino acids. Trimming shortened V by 0 bases and J by 3 bases, and 12 bases separated the two germline ends. The germline CDR1 and CDR2 sequences are DFQATT and SNEGSKA (reference sequence). CDR3 coding DNA: TGCAGTGCTAGAGATTGGGCCGGGGGCTACGAGCAGTACTTC. It specifies CSARDWAGGYEQYF.

This clonotype was observed a few times. The genes are TRBV5-1 and TRBJ1-1, with D hard to call. The CDR3 runs to 14 residues. CDR1 and CDR2 from the germline V gene are SGHRS and YFSETQ. V lost 1 base and J 0 bases, leaving 7 bases between the germline ends. Here the CDR3 DNA reads TGCGCCAGCAGCTTGAAGGGCCTGAACACTGAAGCTTTCTTT. It yields the protein CASSLKGLNTEAFF.

The chain links TRBV6-2 or TRBV6-3 to TRBJ1-1; 8 bases map to TRBD1. Unmatched junction bases numbered 10, after V lost 6 bases and J lost 1 base. Per germline, CDR1 MNHEY and CDR2 SVGEGT. The CDR3 has 16 residues. The DNA for the CDR3 is TGTGCCAGCAGCCAGCCGCGGGACAGGTCGAACACTGAAGCTTTCTTT. It encodes CASSQPRDRSNTEAFF.

The V gene is TRBV18, the J gene TRBJ2-1; D is unclear. Trimming took 4 bases from V and 6 from J, leaving 10 bases between them. The CDR3 loop spans 13 amino acids. Looked up from germline, CDR1 is KGHSH and CDR2 is LQKENI. CDR3 protein: CASSRVWGNEQFF. The CDR3 DNA sequence: TGTGCCAGCTCACGTGTCTGGGGCAATGAGCAGTTCTTC.

The genes are TRBV5-1 and TRBJ2-1; TRBD2 aligns across 10 bases. V was clipped by 3 bases and J by 8 bases; unmatched bases: 29. Germline loops: CDR1 SGHRS, CDR2 YFSETQ. The CDR3 contains 22 residues. The CDR3 sequence is CASSWGPFGDERGGVLFDEQFF. As DNA, the CDR3 is TGCGCCAGCAGCTGGGGTCCTTTTGGCGATGAGCGGGGGGGCGTTCTGTTTGATGAGCAGTTCTTC.

This clonotype was detected a few times. The V call is TRBV12-3 or TRBV12-4, the J call TRBJ2-5; 10 bases agree with TRBD2. The CDR3 contains 16 residues. With V trimmed by 2 bases and J by 5 bases, 8 bases remained unmatched. CDR3: CASSLLQRGGRETQYF. DNA for the CDR3: TGTGCCAGCAGTTTACTTCAGCGGGGGGGCCGGGAGACCCAGTACTTC.

This clonotype turned up a few times. The chain employs TRBV12-3 or TRBV12-4 and TRBJ2-3, with D hard to call. CDR3 length equals 16 residues. With 2 bases removed from V and 1 base from J, the gap between germline ends came to 13 bases. In DNA, the CDR3 is TGTGCCAGCAGTTTAAGTCCTTTGGTGGGCACAGATACGCAGTATTTT. Encoded protein: CASSLSPLVGTDTQYF.

This clonotype was counted between two and nine times. V gene TRBV5-1 combines with J gene TRBJ2-7; 8 bases agree with TRBD1. The CDR3 consists of 15 residues. After removal of 2 bases from V and 5 bases from J, the junction contained 9 bases not matched to a gene. Germline CDR1 SGHRS, CDR2 YFSETQ. CDR3 in amino acids: CASSLGTGVVHEQYF. The CDR3 DNA reads TGCGCCAGCAGCTTAGGGACAGGCGTCGTGCACGAGCAGTACTTC.

The chain carries TRBV7-9 and TRBJ2-3; the D gene is possibly TRBD1 (6 bases). The CDR3 extends over 12 amino acids. Trimming shortened V by 7 bases and J by 6 bases, and 11 bases separated the two germline ends. Germline V lookup: CDR1 SEHNR, CDR2 FQNEAQ (reference sequence). CDR3 in DNA: TGTGCCAGCACACCCACAGGGGATACGCAGTATTTT. It yields the protein CASTPTGDTQYF.

The chain has TRBV20-1 and TRBJ2-5; a weak D match, TRBD2 (7 bases). The CDR3 totals 16 residues. The ends were cut back, 1 base at V and 5 bases at J, with 20 bases in the middle. CDR1 is DFQATT and CDR2 is SNEGSKA in the germline V gene (reference sequence). CDR3 residues: CSARARGLSTGETQYF. The CDR3 DNA is TGCAGTGCTAGAGCCAGGGGACTAAGCACAGGGGAGACCCAGTACTTC.

The sample holds many counts of this clonotype. J is TRBJ2-7 and V is TRBV5-1; TRBD1 is a possible D gene (5 bases). Germline CDR1 SGHRS, CDR2 YFSETQ. Trimming stripped 0 bases from V and 5 bases from J, with 15 bases between. The CDR3 is 15 residues long. CDR3 sequence: CASSLGQGPFNEQYF. The DNA of the CDR3 is TGCGCCAGCAGCTTGGGGCAGGGTCCATTCAACGAGCAGTACTTC.